This T cell receptor beta chain was captured by sequencing in a study of CD8 T cells in Susac syndrome. A quantity of about 0.45 to 1 ug RNA underwent reverse transcription using random hexamers. TCRdb processed the immunoSEQ multiplex PCR reads anew with MiXCR; each CDR3 protein has one entry. The sample carries 120,000 or so distinct CDR3 sequences, around 94% recorded once. It was negative isolation that provided the CD8+ and CD4+ T cells, whereas TEMRA cells were enriched by FACS. Of note for this clonotype: The antigen remains unidentified.

The CDR3 extends over 15 amino acids. The junction had 10 bases not matched to a gene; V was cut back by 6 bases and J by 3 bases. Germline V CDR1 and CDR2: MNHEY, SMNVEV (reference sequence). Study-level results: The peak of CD8+ clonal expansion in Susac was seen in TEMRA cells and active patients.

The chain joins TRBV27 to TRBJ1-2; 7 bases map to TRBD1. This clonotype was sampled from a human donor with Susac syndrome. The material sequenced was CD8+ T cells from PBMCs. The CDR3 here is CASRKRSGTDYGYTF. Written as DNA, the CDR3 is TGTGCCAGCAGGAAGAGATCCGGGACAGACTATGGCTACACCTTC.